The rows below give T cell receptor beta chains drawn from one sample of a study of PD-1 blockade in classical Hodgkin lymphoma. Profiled with immunoSEQ multiplex PCR; TCRdb holds only in-frame clones, not every one. The data show roughly 150,000 clones, with 78% seen just once and approximately 9.6% held by the top ten. This material consisted of peripheral blood mononuclear cells (PBMCs), taken before the second cycle of nivolumab. The receptors were sampled from a human donor with classical Hodgkin lymphoma. CDR3s leave out the opening cysteine and the closing phenylalanine or tryptophan. Each record gives: V gene, J gene, clone size, CDR3 protein. Part of the rows lack a size; the others show once, few, many or a class for expanded clones.

V gene: TRBV7-2
J gene: TRBJ1-6
clone size: NA
CDR3 protein: ASSGTGTSPLH

V gene: TRBV7-9
J gene: TRBJ1-2
clone size: NA
CDR3 protein: ASSSSPQHRTNYGYT

V gene: TRBV7-3
J gene: TRBJ2-1
clone size: NA
CDR3 protein: ASSLGGLAANEQF

V gene: TRBV4-2
J gene: TRBJ2-1
clone size: NA
CDR3 protein: ASSQILPGALNEQF

V gene: TRBV18
J gene: TRBJ2-2
clone size: NA
CDR3 protein: ASSPPGRGDTGELF

V gene: TRBV28
J gene: TRBJ2-5
clone size: NA
CDR3 protein: ASSPGLAGPQETQY

V gene: TRBV28
J gene: TRBJ1-5
clone size: few
CDR3 protein: ASREGNQPQH

V gene: TRBV14
J gene: TRBJ2-1
clone size: NA
CDR3 protein: ASSQALAGNNEQF

V gene: TRBV2
J gene: TRBJ2-5
clone size: NA
CDR3 protein: ASDGRSYQETQY

V gene: TRBV7-2
J gene: TRBJ2-1
clone size: once
CDR3 protein: ASSLLGGPYNEQF

V gene: TRBV2
J gene: TRBJ2-1
clone size: NA
CDR3 protein: ASSEGQSQYNEQF

V gene: TRBV7-9
J gene: TRBJ1-5
clone size: few
CDR3 protein: ASAKTNQPQH

V gene: TRBV6-6
J gene: TRBJ1-4
clone size: NA
CDR3 protein: ASSYGGREKLF

V gene: TRBV7-3
J gene: TRBJ2-7
clone size: NA
CDR3 protein: ASSPPTSFEQY

V gene: TRBV2
J gene: TRBJ1-1
clone size: NA
CDR3 protein: ASSPTPPFASGVDTEAF

V gene: TRBV6-5
J gene: TRBJ1-1
clone size: NA
CDR3 protein: ASSYRLSGLTEAF

V gene: TRBV7-9
J gene: TRBJ1-3
clone size: NA
CDR3 protein: ASSLGQSSGNTIY

V gene: TRBV5-1
J gene: TRBJ2-3
clone size: NA
CDR3 protein: ASRSTSGVNTDTQY

V gene: TRBV5-4
J gene: TRBJ2-3
clone size: NA
CDR3 protein: ASSLRAGGTDTQY

V gene: TRBV9
J gene: TRBJ1-6
clone size: NA
CDR3 protein: ASSVRDRNSPLH

V gene: TRBV4-3
J gene: TRBJ2-6
clone size: few
CDR3 protein: ASSQDRVGTSGANVLT

V gene: TRBV9
J gene: TRBJ2-7
clone size: NA
CDR3 protein: ASSQLADSSYEQY

V gene: TRBV28
J gene: TRBJ2-3
clone size: NA
CDR3 protein: ASTWGGLPQDTQY

V gene: TRBV5-4
J gene: TRBJ1-2
clone size: NA
CDR3 protein: ASSFRGRDGYT

V gene: TRBV5-1
J gene: TRBJ2-7
clone size: NA
CDR3 protein: ASSRRTGALAGGNYEQY

V gene: TRBV7-8
J gene: TRBJ2-7
clone size: NA
CDR3 protein: ASSYRQGDYEQY

V gene: TRBV6-5
J gene: TRBJ2-3
clone size: once
CDR3 protein: ASRFSGSTDTQY

V gene: TRBV4-2
J gene: TRBJ2-3
clone size: once
CDR3 protein: ASSQENRPRTDTQY

V gene: TRBV6-5
J gene: TRBJ2-7
clone size: NA
CDR3 protein: ASSYSGQGGDEQY

V gene: TRBV27
J gene: TRBJ2-1
clone size: few
CDR3 protein: ASSSNTAGEQF

V gene: TRBV5-1
J gene: TRBJ2-7
clone size: NA
CDR3 protein: ASSPGTSVYEQY

V gene: TRBV6-5
J gene: TRBJ1-4
clone size: NA
CDR3 protein: ASSGRTGLEKLF

V gene: TRBV5-4
J gene: TRBJ2-3
clone size: NA
CDR3 protein: ASSPSPGVTDTQY

V gene: TRBV12-5
J gene: TRBJ2-3
clone size: NA
CDR3 protein: ASAGLAQGQY

V gene: TRBV11-2
J gene: TRBJ1-1
clone size: NA
CDR3 protein: ASSSLLTEAF

V gene: TRBV6-5
J gene: TRBJ1-2
clone size: NA
CDR3 protein: ASSYSWTGLGGYT

V gene: TRBV7-2
J gene: TRBJ2-7
clone size: once
CDR3 protein: ASSIRGLPYEQY

V gene: TRBV19
J gene: TRBJ2-2
clone size: few
CDR3 protein: ASSRRPPSGPNTGELF